These T cell receptor beta chains were read from a single sample in a study of T cells in Graves' hyperthyroidism and ophthalmopathy. One entry per CDR3 protein, called by TCRdb with MiXCR from the multiplex PCR reads. The profile covers roughly 500,000 distinct CDR3 sequences, with around 42% appearing a single time and roughly 19% taken by the ten largest. Sequencing used peripheral blood or thyroid tissue (not recorded which). These receptors all come from an adult woman with Graves' disease, either hyperthyroidism or ophthalmopathy (not recorded which). The CDR3 runs from the conserved cysteine through the conserved F or W. Each record gives: J gene, V gene, D gene, clone size, CDR3 protein, CDR3 DNA. The D gene is left open where the match is weak. The listing skips clone size in some rows; elsewhere it reads once, few, many or a size class.

j_call: TRBJ1-1
v_call: TRBV4-2
d_call: TRBD1
clone_size: -
cdr3_aa: CASSHGTGGTDTEAFF
cdr3_nt: TGTGCCAGCAGCCATGGGACAGGGGGTACGGACACTGAAGCTTTCTTT

j_call: TRBJ1-2
v_call: TRBV25-1
d_call: -
clone_size: few
cdr3_aa: CASSQGWGSYGYTF
cdr3_nt: TGTGCCAGCAGCCAAGGGTGGGGAAGCTATGGCTACACCTTC

j_call: TRBJ2-7
v_call: TRBV2
d_call: -
clone_size: -
cdr3_aa: CASSELGQGGYEQYF
cdr3_nt: TGTGCCAGCAGTGAACTCGGACAGGGAGGGTACGAGCAGTACTTC

j_call: TRBJ2-5
v_call: TRBV20-1
d_call: -
clone_size: -
cdr3_aa: CSALSSDETQYF
cdr3_nt: TGCAGTGCCCTCTCTTCGGACGAGACCCAGTACTTC

j_call: TRBJ2-2
v_call: TRBV24-1
d_call: -
clone_size: few
cdr3_aa: CATSNNRGTGELFF
cdr3_nt: TGTGCCACCAGTAATAATCGGGGGACCGGGGAGCTGTTTTTT

j_call: TRBJ2-5
v_call: TRBV12-3/TRBV12-4
d_call: -
clone_size: -
cdr3_aa: CASRAGRNQETQCF
cdr3_nt: TGTGCCAGCAGGGCGGGACGTAACCAAGAGACCCAGTGCTTC

j_call: TRBJ1-5
v_call: TRBV20-1
d_call: -
clone_size: -
cdr3_aa: CSARKAAGRSNQPQHF
cdr3_nt: TGCAGTGCTAGAAAAGCCGCAGGCCGGAGCAATCAGCCCCAGCATTTT

j_call: TRBJ2-6
v_call: TRBV19
d_call: -
clone_size: -
cdr3_aa: CASRASTEAF
cdr3_nt: TGTGCCAGTAGAGCGAGCACTGAAGCTTTC

j_call: TRBJ2-7
v_call: TRBV11-2
d_call: TRBD2
clone_size: -
cdr3_aa: CASSLEGLGIEQYF
cdr3_nt: TGTGCCAGCAGCTTGGAAGGACTAGGGATAGAGCAGTACTTC

j_call: TRBJ1-5
v_call: TRBV15
d_call: TRBD1
clone_size: many
cdr3_aa: CATEAGRGRQPQHF
cdr3_nt: TGTGCCACAGAGGCGGGCAGGGGGCGTCAGCCCCAGCATTTT

j_call: TRBJ2-7
v_call: TRBV6-6
d_call: TRBD1
clone_size: many
cdr3_aa: CASSRQGSSEQYF
cdr3_nt: TGTGCCAGCAGTAGACAGGGTAGCAGCGAGCAGTACTTC

j_call: TRBJ1-5
v_call: TRBV11-3
d_call: -
clone_size: -
cdr3_aa: CASAKRGGGDEQPQHF
cdr3_nt: TGTGCCAGCGCAAAAAGAGGGGGAGGGGACGAGCAGCCCCAGCATTTT

j_call: TRBJ1-5
v_call: TRBV10-2
d_call: -
clone_size: many
cdr3_aa: CASSGRRGDYSNQPQHF
cdr3_nt: TGCGCCAGCAGTGGTCGTCGAGGGGATTATAGCAATCAGCCCCAGCATTTT

j_call: TRBJ1-1
v_call: TRBV6-1
d_call: -
clone_size: -
cdr3_aa: CASMGSREGSF
cdr3_nt: TGTGCCAGCATGGGGTCCAGGGAAGGAAGCTTT